This TCR beta chain was profiled in a study of shared clonotypes between healthy human individuals (TCRdb year 2020). In the study overall: The cohort comprised two women and a few men aged 18 to 49 years. Leukapheresis yielded between about 0.85 and 10 billion PBMCs per donor. The study deeply sequenced blood TCR repertoires of roughly five healthy adults to estimate repertoire size and the extent of clonotype sharing between individuals. Per donor, three plates each were used for CD4 naive and CD4 memory, two for CD8 naive, and one for CD8 memory. Libraries were prepared and TCR repertoires were sequenced by different laboratories using diverse techniques, in order to increase sequencing depth and limit assay-specific biases.

Using the deep immunoSEQ assay, multiplex PCR amplified TCR CDR3 regions from genomic DNA. Genomic DNA extracted from each cell subset was distributed evenly over all wells of several immunoSEQ 96-well plates, and each plate served as one replicate. Each replicate PCR for sorted subsets received about 180 ng genomic DNA, equal to roughly 30,000 T cell genomes. Purified libraries were measured with a Qubit 3.0 fluorometer, size-checked on a Bioanalyzer 2100, and measured again with the KAPA Library Quantification kit. Every immunoSEQ 96-well plate was sequenced on a separate single-read 150-cycle Illumina NextSeq 550 flow cell. The authors' pipeline ran thus. Because the immunoSEQ output held only junctional sequences and lacked quality scores, the filtering could not match the filtering applied to full-length reads. Sequences were annotated with PyIR, a Python wrapper for IgBLAST v1.9, using IMGT germline references to assign V/J genes and CDR3. Reads were removed for weak V/J assignments (E-value above 1e-6), missing CDR3, stop codons, out-of-frame junctions, or ambiguous translated residues. V3J clonotypes were defined by identical inferred V gene, J gene, and CDR3 amino acid sequence. The percentage overlap between two repertoires was calculated by dividing the number of shared unique clonotypes by the size of the smaller repertoire. Three approaches were used to assess repertoire richness: RTK rarefaction, the Chao1 estimator, and Recon v2.1 estimates of unobserved clonotypes. Generation probabilities were computed with OLGA for all TCRbeta clonotypes obtained by the gDNA method from a handful of donors. Here the immuneACCESS table is served through TCRdb, limited to in-frame sequences with V and J called. Missing clones are a known gap in these copies; in checked studies unresolved V genes cover under half, and the rest lacks a known reason. From that table come the V and J calls and clone size; the DNA was used to work out D and trimming. The sample table lists roughly 2 million clones, roughly 95% of them with a count of one. The ten largest clones take up 0.13% of the sample.

Clipping removes 0 bases from V and 4 bases from J, with 9 as the unmatched junction base count. Counted from cysteine to phenylalanine, this CDR3 has 17 amino acids. The DNA shown is the 51-base CDR3, in frame from base 1. Reading the germline V gene gives CDR1 LGHNA and CDR2 YSLEER. This clone was picked up one time. No antigen is known for it. No base quality values were provided; no much bigger clone lies one nucleotide off. Donors were healthy HIV-negative adults with no recently reported acute infections or vaccinations. All donors were Caucasian adults living in Nashville, Tennessee, USA. CD4+ T cells were enriched by magnetic negative selection, after which naive cells were positively selected on CD45RA and the negative fraction was taken as the memory subset. After blood collection by leukapheresis, PBMCs were isolated using Ficoll-Histopaque density gradient centrifugation and then cryopreserved in the vapor phase of liquid nitrogen. Analytical flow cytometry was used to check the purity and quantity of every magnetically sorted T cell population. Genomic DNA was isolated from each sorted fraction and quantified by UV absorbance on a Nanodrop 2000c.

General conclusions and limits of the study: Pairwise subsampling led to the expectation that sequencing depth would affect the degree of clonotype sharing among donors. Rarefaction of sorted-subset datasets indicated incomplete sequencing despite the large sequencing depth. Sampling was limited to blood, and TCR repertoires in tissue likely differ from TCR repertoires in blood. Approximately 5% of naive CD4, 3.5% of naive CD8, roughly 2.5% of memory CD4, and more than 0.35% of memory CD8 clonotypes were shared across several donors. Clonotypes shared by all four sorted-subset donors showed higher generation probabilities than non-shared clonotypes. Naive subsets generally had larger estimated clonotype richness than memory subsets did. The small number of donors limited the genetic and exposure-history diversity represented.

The receptor was isolated from a man younger than 35 in good health. The sequenced sample was naive CD4+ T cells sorted from blood. This specimen's cell subset or site label, interpreted: CD45RA+ positively selected. The rearrangement joined TRBV4-3 to TRBJ2-1; TRBD1 lines up with 7 middle nucleotides. The nucleotide sequence reads as follows: TGCGCCAGCAGCCAAGAACCCCCCAGGGGACAGTACAATGAGCAGTTCTTC. Its protein product is CASSQEPPRGQYNEQFF.